The 31 T cell receptor beta chains below were found in one sample sequenced in a study of monozygotic twins with inflammatory bowel disease. Each CDR3 protein gets one entry in TCRdb, which reprocessed the 5' RACE reads and gives no DNA. Its clone listing holds 300,000 to 400,000 distinct CDR3 sequences. Sequenced input: blood. The receptors shown here come from a human donor with ulcerative colitis or Crohn's disease, or a healthy co-twin of an affected twin (not recorded which).

V gene TRBV19 combines with J gene TRBJ2-1; TCRdb names TRBD1, which stays unverified in the absence of DNA. CDR1 and CDR2 from the germline V gene are LNHDA and SQIVND (reference sequence). This CDR3 is built from 15 residues. The CDR3 reads CASSIKGRDPYEQFF.

This chain links TRBV5-6 with TRBJ2-4; there is no DNA to check the TCRdb D call of TRBD1. Per germline, CDR1 SGHDT and CDR2 YYEEEE. There are 15 residues in the CDR3. The CDR3 here is CASSPVGDRGNMQYF.

This chain uses TRBV5-1 with TRBJ2-1. Per the germline V gene, CDR1 is SGHRS and CDR2 is YFSETQ. The CDR3 runs 15 residues. The chain's CDR3 is CASAAQGASYNEQFF.

The chain has TRBV6-1 and TRBJ2-1; TCRdb calls TRBD1, which cannot be checked without DNA. The V gene's germline CDR1 is MNHNS and CDR2 SASEGT. The CDR3 has 14 residues. The CDR3 loop reads CASSEVAGGGEQFF.

The chain combines TRBV5-5 with TRBJ2-1; TCRdb reports TRBD2, a call that lacks DNA to check it against. CDR1 is SGHKS and CDR2 is YYEKEE in the germline V gene (reference sequence). This CDR3 has 16 residues. The CDR3 here is CASSLEPSGGYNEQFF.

The chain joins TRBV5-1 to TRBJ2-7; TCRdb's D call, TRBD2, is unchecked because there is no DNA. The germline gives CDR1 SGHRS, CDR2 YFSETQ. The CDR3 has 16 residues. CDR3 loop: CASSLGAPGIPYEQYF.

The genes are TRBV4-3 and TRBJ2-7. The germline gives CDR1 LGHNA, CDR2 YSLEER. The CDR3 is made up of 16 amino acids. The CDR3 here is CASSQDSASRGYEQYF.

The V gene is TRBV4-1, the J gene TRBJ1-5. The CDR3 runs 15 residues. The germline V gene encodes CDR1 MGHRA and CDR2 YSYEKL. CDR3: CASSHQEGLNLPQHF.

The chain uses TRBV5-1 and TRBJ1-5; TCRdb selects TRBD1, and the lack of DNA leaves this call unchecked. The CDR3 covers 15 residues. Germline V lookup: CDR1 SGHRS, CDR2 YFSETQ. CDR3 loop: CASSLATGLDQPQHF.

The chain carries TRBV28 and TRBJ2-3. The V gene's germline CDR1 is MDHEN and CDR2 SYDVKM. CDR3 length: 13 residues. This CDR3 reads CASSWLGTDTQYF.

This chain links TRBV20-1 with TRBJ2-7; TCRdb returns TRBD2, unconfirmable since there is no DNA. Germline lookup yields CDR1 DFQATT and CDR2 SNEGSKA (reference sequence). The CDR3 runs 15 residues. CDR3 in amino acids: CSARHTSGSSYEQYF.

V is TRBV4-1 and J is TRBJ1-5; TCRdb returns TRBD1, unconfirmable since there is no DNA. CDR1 is MGHRA, CDR2 YSYEKL, per germline. This CDR3 contains 15 residues. CDR3 loop: CASSQAGGYNQPQHF.

J is TRBJ1-5 and V is TRBV15; TCRdb names TRBD1, which stays unverified in the absence of DNA. CDR1 and CDR2 from the germline V gene are LNHNV and YYDKDF (reference sequence). The CDR3 spans 14 residues. CDR3 sequence: CATSRDQGVQPQHF.

This chain links TRBV7-2 with TRBJ2-1; the D call from TCRdb, TRBD1, cannot be confirmed without DNA. This CDR3 is built from 14 residues. CDR1 and CDR2 from the germline V gene are SGHTA and FQGNSA. This chain's CDR3 is CASSLRAGAAEQFF.

The chain combines TRBV7-2 with TRBJ2-4. The CDR3 is made up of 13 amino acids. Germline V gives CDR1 SGHTA, CDR2 FQGNSA. The CDR3 spells CASSSIAKNIQYF.

The chain carries TRBV7-9 and TRBJ1-5; TCRdb reports TRBD1, a call that lacks DNA to check it against. CDR1 is SEHNR and CDR2 is FQNEAQ in the germline V gene (reference sequence). The CDR3 covers 17 residues. This CDR3 is CASSSGTGLLSNQPQHF.

The CDR3 loop reads CASSQEASPNHGYTF. This chain joins TRBV3-1 and TRBJ1-2. Germline V gene data show CDR1 as LGHDT and CDR2 as YNNKEL (reference sequence). The CDR3 runs to 15 residues.

V and J are TRBV12-3 or TRBV12-4 and TRBJ2-5; no DNA is available, so the TRBD1 call from TCRdb remains unchecked. The CDR3 totals 13 residues. CDR3 sequence: CASRTGQTETQYF.

This sequence joins TRBV25-1 and TRBJ1-1; TCRdb's D call, TRBD1, is unchecked because there is no DNA. The CDR3 length is 14 residues. Germline CDR1 is MGHDK and CDR2 is SYGVNS. The CDR3 loop is CASSRDRGNTEAFF.

V and J are TRBV20-1 and TRBJ2-5; the TRBD1 assignment by TCRdb is unverifiable without DNA. Per germline, CDR1 DFQATT and CDR2 SNEGSKA (reference sequence). The CDR3 covers 14 residues. This CDR3 reads CSASGRRGEETQYF.

CDR3 amino acids: CASRPGPINTEAFF. The J gene is TRBJ1-1, the V gene TRBV28; TCRdb proposes TRBD1, but this gene call is untestable without DNA. Germline CDR1 is MDHEN and CDR2 is SYDVKM. This CDR3 spans 14 amino acids.

This chain links TRBV4-3 with TRBJ2-5. CDR1 is LGHNA and CDR2 is YSLEER in the germline V gene. This CDR3 has 13 residues. CDR3 in amino acids: CASSQTLAVTQYF.

This chain connects TRBV20-1 to TRBJ1-1; TCRdb outputs TRBD1, but without DNA this stays unchecked. Germline V gene sequence: CDR1 DFQATT, CDR2 SNEGSKA (reference sequence). The CDR3 loop spans 13 amino acids. CDR3 protein: CSASSGRTTEAFF.

The chain combines TRBV11-1 with TRBJ1-6; TCRdb lists TRBD1, though no DNA is available to test this call. Looked up from germline, CDR1 is SGHAT and CDR2 is FQDESV (reference sequence). The CDR3 runs to 18 residues. The chain's CDR3 is CASSRQKLQGASGSPLHF.

V usage is TRBV15 and J usage is TRBJ2-5; no DNA is available, so the TRBD1 call from TCRdb remains unchecked. CDR1 and CDR2 (germline): LNHNV, YYDKDF (reference sequence). The CDR3 contains 14 residues. CDR3: CATSSRQGQETQYF.

The CDR3 spells CSAQQGPRDEQFF. This chain links TRBV20-1 with TRBJ2-1; TCRdb's D call, TRBD1, is unchecked because there is no DNA. This CDR3 has 13 residues. In germline, CDR1 is DFQATT, CDR2 SNEGSKA (reference sequence).

The rearrangement joins TRBV12-3 or TRBV12-4 to TRBJ1-1; the D gene TCRdb calls, TRBD1, cannot be checked with no DNA. The CDR3 length is 13 residues. The CDR3 spells CASRRDLNTEAFF.

The gene calls are TRBV2 and TRBJ2-7. CDR3 length: 13 amino acids. CDR1 SNHLY and CDR2 FYNNEI come from the germline V gene. CDR3: CASSEPEAWEQYF.

V usage is TRBV7-2 and J usage is TRBJ2-4; the TRBD1 assignment by TCRdb is unverifiable without DNA. Germline V gene data show CDR1 as SGHTA and CDR2 as FQGNSA. The CDR3 loop spans 14 amino acids. The CDR3 loop reads CASSSRLGENMQYF.

The CDR3 protein is CASSTSGTSGHTTDTQYF. The V call is TRBV5-1, the J call TRBJ2-3; no DNA is available, so the TRBD2 call from TCRdb remains unchecked. The CDR3 runs to 18 residues. CDR1 and CDR2 from the germline V gene are SGHRS and YFSETQ.

This rearrangement joins TRBV14 to TRBJ1-2; TCRdb calls TRBD1, which cannot be checked without DNA. CDR3 length: 12 residues. Germline V lookup: CDR1 SGHDN, CDR2 FVKESK. CDR3: CASSQEWGQASF.